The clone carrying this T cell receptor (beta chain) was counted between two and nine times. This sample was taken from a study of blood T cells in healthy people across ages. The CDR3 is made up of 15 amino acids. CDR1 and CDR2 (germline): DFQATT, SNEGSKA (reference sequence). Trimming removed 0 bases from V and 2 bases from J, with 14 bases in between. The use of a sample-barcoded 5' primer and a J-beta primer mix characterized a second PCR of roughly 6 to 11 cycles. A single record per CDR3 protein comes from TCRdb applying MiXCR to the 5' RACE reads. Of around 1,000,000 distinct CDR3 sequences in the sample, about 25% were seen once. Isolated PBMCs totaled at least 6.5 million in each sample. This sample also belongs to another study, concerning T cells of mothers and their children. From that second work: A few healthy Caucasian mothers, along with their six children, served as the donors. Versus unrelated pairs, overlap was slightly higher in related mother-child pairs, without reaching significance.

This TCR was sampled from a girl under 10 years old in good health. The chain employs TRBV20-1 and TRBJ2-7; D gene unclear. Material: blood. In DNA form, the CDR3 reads TGCAGTGCTAGAGATAGGAACCGGAGCCCCTACGAGCAGTACTTC. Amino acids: CSARDRNRSPYEQYF.